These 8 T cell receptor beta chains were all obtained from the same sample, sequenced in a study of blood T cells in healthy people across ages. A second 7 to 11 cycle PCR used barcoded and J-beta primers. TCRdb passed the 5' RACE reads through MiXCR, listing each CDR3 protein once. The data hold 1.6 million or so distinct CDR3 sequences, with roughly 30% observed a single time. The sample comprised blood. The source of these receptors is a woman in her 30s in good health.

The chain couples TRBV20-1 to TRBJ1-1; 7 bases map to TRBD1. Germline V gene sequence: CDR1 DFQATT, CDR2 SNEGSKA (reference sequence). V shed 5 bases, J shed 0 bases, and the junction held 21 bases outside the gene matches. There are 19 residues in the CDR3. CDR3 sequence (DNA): TGCAGTGCTTCGCCCCCACGTCACGGACAGGTCCGGATGAACACTGAAGCTTTCTTT. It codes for CSASPPRHGQVRMNTEAFF.

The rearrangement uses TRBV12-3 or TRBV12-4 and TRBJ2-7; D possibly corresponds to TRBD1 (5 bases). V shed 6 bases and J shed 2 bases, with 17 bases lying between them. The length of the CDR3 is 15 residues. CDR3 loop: CASSSLGGATYEQYF. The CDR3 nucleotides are TGTGCCAGCAGCTCCCTGGGTGGGGCTACCTACGAGCAGTACTTC.

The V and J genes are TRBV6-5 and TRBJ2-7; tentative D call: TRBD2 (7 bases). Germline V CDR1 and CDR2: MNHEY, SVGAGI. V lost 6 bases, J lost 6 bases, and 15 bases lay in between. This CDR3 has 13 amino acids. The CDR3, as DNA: TGTGCCAGCAGCCGCGGGGGCGGGGGCGAGCAGTACTTC. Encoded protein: CASSRGGGGEQYF.

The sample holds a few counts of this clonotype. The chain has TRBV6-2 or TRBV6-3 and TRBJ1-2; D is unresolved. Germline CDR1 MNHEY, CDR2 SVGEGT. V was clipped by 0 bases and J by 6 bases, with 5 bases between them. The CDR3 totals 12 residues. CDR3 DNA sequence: TGTGCCAGCAGTTACTCGAGGGATGGCTACACCTTC. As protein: CASSYSRDGYTF.

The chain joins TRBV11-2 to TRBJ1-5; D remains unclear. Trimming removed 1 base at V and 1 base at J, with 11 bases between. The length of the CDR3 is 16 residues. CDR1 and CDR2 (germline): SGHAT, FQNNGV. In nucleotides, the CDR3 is TGTGCCAGCAGCTTAGGGGTGATAGGGAGCAATCAGCCCCAGCATTTT. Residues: CASSLGVIGSNQPQHF.

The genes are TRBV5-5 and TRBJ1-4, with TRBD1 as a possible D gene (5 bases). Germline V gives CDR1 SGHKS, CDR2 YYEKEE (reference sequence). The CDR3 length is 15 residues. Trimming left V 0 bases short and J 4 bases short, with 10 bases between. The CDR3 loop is CASSLGGVLNEKLFF. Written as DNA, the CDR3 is TGTGCCAGCAGCTTGGGGGGGGTTCTTAATGAAAAACTGTTTTTT.

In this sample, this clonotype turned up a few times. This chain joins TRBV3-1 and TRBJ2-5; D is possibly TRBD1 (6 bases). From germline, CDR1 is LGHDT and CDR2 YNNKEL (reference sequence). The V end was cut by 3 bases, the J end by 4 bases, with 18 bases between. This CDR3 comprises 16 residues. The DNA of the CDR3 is TGTGCCAGCAGCCAGGTCGTTGGGGTAGGGGGAGAGACCCAGTACTTC. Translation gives CASSQVVGVGGETQYF.

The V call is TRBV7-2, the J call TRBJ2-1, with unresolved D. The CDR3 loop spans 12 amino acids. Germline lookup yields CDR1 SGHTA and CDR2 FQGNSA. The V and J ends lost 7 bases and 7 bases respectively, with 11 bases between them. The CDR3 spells CASITTRNEQFF. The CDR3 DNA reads TGTGCCAGCATCACCACGAGGAATGAGCAGTTCTTC.